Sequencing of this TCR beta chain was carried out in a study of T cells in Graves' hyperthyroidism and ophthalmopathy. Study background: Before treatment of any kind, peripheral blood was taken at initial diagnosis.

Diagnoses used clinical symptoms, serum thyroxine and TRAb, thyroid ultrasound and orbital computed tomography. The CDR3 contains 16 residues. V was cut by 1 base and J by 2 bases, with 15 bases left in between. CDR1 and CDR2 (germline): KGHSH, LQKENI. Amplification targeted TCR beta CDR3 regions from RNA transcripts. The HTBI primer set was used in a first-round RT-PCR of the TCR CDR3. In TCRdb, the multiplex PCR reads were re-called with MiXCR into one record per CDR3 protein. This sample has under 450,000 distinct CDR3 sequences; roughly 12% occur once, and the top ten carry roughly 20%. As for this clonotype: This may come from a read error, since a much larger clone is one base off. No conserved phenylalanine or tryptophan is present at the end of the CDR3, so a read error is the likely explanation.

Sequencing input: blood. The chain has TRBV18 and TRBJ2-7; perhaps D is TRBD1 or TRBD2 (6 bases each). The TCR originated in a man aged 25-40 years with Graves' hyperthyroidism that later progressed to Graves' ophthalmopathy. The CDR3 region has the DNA TGTGCCAGCTCACCACAAGGGGGGACGGCAACCTACGAGCAGTACCTC. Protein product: CASSPQGGTATYEQYL.